This T cell receptor (beta chain) appears in the sequencing data of a study of cytomegalovirus exposure and HLA in healthy donors. General study results and limits: Productive status was seen about 90% or about 30% of the time for most TCR beta V segments in an earlier analysis.

Germline V CDR1 and CDR2: MRHNA, SNTAGT. The V end was cut by 7 bases, the J end by 0 bases, with 12 bases between. The CDR3 runs 14 residues. As regards this clone: Its antigen remains unidentified.

Both 60 Vbeta primers and 13 Jbeta primers went into the PCR. Generated by immunoSEQ multiplex PCR, the TCRdb table keeps only in-frame clones and is missing some. The profile shows some 82,000 clones, roughly 80% of them singletons. The receptor's source is a woman between 50 and 59 years old in good health and CMV-seronegative. The source material was PBMCs. V is TRBV6-4 and J is TRBJ1-2; D is possibly TRBD1 (6 bases). In nucleotides, the CDR3 is TGTGCCAGCATCAGGGACATCACTAACTATGGCTACACCTTC. Encoded protein: CASIRDITNYGYTF.